The clone carrying this T cell receptor (beta chain) was detected many times. Unfractionated whole blood was the source of the extracted total RNA. The CDR3 is made up of 15 amino acids. Trimming took 5 bases from V and 6 from J, leaving 18 bases between them. The source of the sample is a study of human T cells and chemical hapten exposure. TCRdb passed the 5' RACE reads through MiXCR, listing each CDR3 protein once. The sample records some 150,000 distinct CDR3 sequences, about 4.3% being singletons. The source is a female donor in good health. The genes are TRBV12-3 or TRBV12-4 and TRBJ2-3; no firm D call. In DNA, the CDR3 is TGTGCCAGCAGTATTGTGGCTAGGGTTTTGGATACGCAGTATTTT. It specifies CASSIVARVLDTQYF.